This T cell receptor beta chain came from a study of blood T cell repertoires in COVID-19. Assay used: immunoSEQ multiplex PCR; TCRdb lists only in-frame clones, some missing. Among 95,000 to 150,000 clones listed, 84% were seen once. V was cut by 6 bases and J by 4 bases, with 15 bases left in between. The CDR3 is made up of 13 amino acids. Germline values: CDR1 SQVTM, CDR2 ANQGSEA. The age range of participants was about 18 to 90 years, with residence in around 22 US areas. Assignments of participants to cohorts depended upon their own reported clinical history. The V call is TRBV29-1, the J call TRBJ1-2, with no clear D. The TCR originated in a woman aged 30 to 39 who had recovered from COVID-19. The sequencing sample was made of PBMCs or T cells enriched from blood (not recorded which). As DNA, the CDR3 is TGCAGCGTCCCGAACGTGGTGAGCTATGGCTACACCTTC. Amino acids: CSVPNVVSYGYTF.